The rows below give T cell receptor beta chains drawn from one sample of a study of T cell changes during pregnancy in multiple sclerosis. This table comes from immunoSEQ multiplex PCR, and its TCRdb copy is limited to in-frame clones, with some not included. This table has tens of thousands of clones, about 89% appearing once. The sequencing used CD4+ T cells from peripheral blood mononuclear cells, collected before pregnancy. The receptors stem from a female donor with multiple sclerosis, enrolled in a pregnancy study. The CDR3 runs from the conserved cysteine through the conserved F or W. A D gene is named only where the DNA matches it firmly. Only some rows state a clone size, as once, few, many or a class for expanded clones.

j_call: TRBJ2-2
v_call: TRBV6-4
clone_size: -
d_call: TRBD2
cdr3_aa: CASSATLAGGPNTGELFF
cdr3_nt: TGTGCCAGCAGTGCCACCCTAGCGGGGGGCCCGAACACCGGGGAGCTGTTTTTT

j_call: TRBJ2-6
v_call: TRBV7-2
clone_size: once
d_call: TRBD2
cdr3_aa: CASSLSLAGASGANVLTF
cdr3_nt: TGTGCCAGCAGCTTATCGCTAGCGGGGGCCTCTGGGGCCAACGTCCTGACTTTC

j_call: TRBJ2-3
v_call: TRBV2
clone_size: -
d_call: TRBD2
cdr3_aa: CAGRPGGADTQYF
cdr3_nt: TGTGCCGGACGCCCGGGGGGAGCAGATACGCAGTATTTT

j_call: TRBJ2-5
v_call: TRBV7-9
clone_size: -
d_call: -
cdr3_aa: CASSQAGQETQYF
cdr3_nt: TGTGCCAGCAGCCAGGCGGGGCAAGAGACCCAGTACTTC

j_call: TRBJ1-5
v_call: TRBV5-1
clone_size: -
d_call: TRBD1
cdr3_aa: CASSLGPPTGGGQPQHF
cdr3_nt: TGCGCCAGCAGCTTGGGACCTCCGACAGGGGGCGGTCAGCCCCAGCATTTT

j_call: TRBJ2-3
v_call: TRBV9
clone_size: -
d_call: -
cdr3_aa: CASSVAGTSPRTDTQYF
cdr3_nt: TGTGCCAGCAGCGTAGCAGGAACTAGCCCCCGAACAGATACGCAGTATTTT

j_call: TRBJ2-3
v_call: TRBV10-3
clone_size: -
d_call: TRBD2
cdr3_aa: CASGAGDRTDTQYF
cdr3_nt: TGTGCCAGCGGAGCGGGGGATCGCACAGATACGCAGTATTTT

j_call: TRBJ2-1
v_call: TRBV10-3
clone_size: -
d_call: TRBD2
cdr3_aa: CAISESSGGMNEQFF
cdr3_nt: TGTGCCATCAGTGAGTCTTCGGGGGGAATGAATGAGCAGTTCTTC

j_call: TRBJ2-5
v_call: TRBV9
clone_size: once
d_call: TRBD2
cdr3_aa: CASSVTSGGAPETQYF
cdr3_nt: TGTGCCAGCAGCGTCACTAGCGGGGGGGCCCCTGAGACCCAGTACTTC

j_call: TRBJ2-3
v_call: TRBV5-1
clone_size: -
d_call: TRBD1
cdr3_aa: CASSRGTGGNFDTQYF
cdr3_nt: TGCGCCAGCAGCAGAGGGACAGGGGGCAACTTTGATACGCAGTATTTT

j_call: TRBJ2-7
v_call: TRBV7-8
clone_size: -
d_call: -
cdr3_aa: CASSPRTRLYEQYF
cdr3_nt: TGTGCCAGCAGCCCAAGGACACGACTTTACGAGCAGTACTTC

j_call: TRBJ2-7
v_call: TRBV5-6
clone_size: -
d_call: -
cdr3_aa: CASSLTGDKNEQYF
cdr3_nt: TGTGCCAGCAGCTTAACGGGAGACAAGAACGAGCAGTACTTC

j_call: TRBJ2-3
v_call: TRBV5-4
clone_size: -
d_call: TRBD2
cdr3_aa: CASSFSGRGADTQYF
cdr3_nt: TGTGCCAGCAGCTTTAGCGGGAGGGGTGCAGATACGCAGTATTTT

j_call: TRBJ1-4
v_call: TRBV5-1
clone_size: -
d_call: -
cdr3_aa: CASSVVGGNNEKLFF
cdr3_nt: TGCGCCAGCAGCGTGGTTGGGGGGAACAATGAAAAACTGTTTTTT

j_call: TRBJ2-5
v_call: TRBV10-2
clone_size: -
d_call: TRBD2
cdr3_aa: CASSRVAGGLQETQYF
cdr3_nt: TGCGCCAGCAGTAGGGTAGCGGGGGGACTCCAAGAGACCCAGTACTTC

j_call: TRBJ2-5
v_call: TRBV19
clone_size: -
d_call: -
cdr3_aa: CASSIGGAGAETQYF
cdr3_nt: TGTGCCAGTAGTATAGGAGGCGCTGGGGCAGAGACCCAGTACTTC

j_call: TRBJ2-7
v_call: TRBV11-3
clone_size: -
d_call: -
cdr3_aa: CASSLDFLDSTYEQYF
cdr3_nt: TGTGCCAGCAGCTTAGATTTCCTGGACAGTACCTACGAGCAGTACTTC

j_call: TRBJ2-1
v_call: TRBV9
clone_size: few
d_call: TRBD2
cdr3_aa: CASSSRTSYNEQFF
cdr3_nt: TGTGCCAGCAGCTCCCGGACTAGCTACAATGAGCAGTTCTTC

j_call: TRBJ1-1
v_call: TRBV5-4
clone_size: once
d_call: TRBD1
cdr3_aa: CASSSPGGVKAFF
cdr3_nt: TGTGCCAGCAGCTCTCCAGGGGGCGTAAAAGCTTTCTTT

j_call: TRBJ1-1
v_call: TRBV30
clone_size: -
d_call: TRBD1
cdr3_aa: CAWTAGQGMNTEAFF
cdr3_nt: TGTGCCTGGACGGCGGGACAGGGCATGAACACTGAAGCTTTCTTT

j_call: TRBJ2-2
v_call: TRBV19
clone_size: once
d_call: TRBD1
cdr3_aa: CASSIVIGTGYRGLAGELFF
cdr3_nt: TGTGCCAGTAGTATAGTTATCGGGACAGGGTATCGCGGCTTGGCCGGGGAGCTGTTTTTT

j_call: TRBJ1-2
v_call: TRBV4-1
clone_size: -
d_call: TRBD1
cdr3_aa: CASSQGQGYGYTF
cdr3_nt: TGCGCCAGCAGCCAAGGACAGGGCTATGGCTACACCTTC

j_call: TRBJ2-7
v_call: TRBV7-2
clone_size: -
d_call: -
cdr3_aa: CASSQLGTSGEQYF
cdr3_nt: TGTGCCAGCAGCCAACTCGGGACAAGTGGCGAGCAGTACTTC

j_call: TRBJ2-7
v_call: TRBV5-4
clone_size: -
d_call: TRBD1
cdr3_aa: CASSLARQGVYEQYF
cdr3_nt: TGTGCCAGCAGCTTGGCCAGGCAGGGGGTGTACGAGCAGTACTTC

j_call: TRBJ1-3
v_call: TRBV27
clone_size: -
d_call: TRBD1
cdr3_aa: CASSPNLRPGQGGNTIYF
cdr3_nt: TGTGCCAGCAGCCCAAACCTACGACCGGGACAGGGAGGAAACACCATATATTTT

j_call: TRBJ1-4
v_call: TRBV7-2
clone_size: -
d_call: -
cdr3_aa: CASSLSGTQSYEKLFF
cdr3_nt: TGTGCCAGCAGCTTATCCGGGACACAGAGTTACGAAAAACTGTTTTTT

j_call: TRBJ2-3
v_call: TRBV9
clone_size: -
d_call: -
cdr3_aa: CASSPNIGEGRPDTQYF
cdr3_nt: TGTGCCAGCAGCCCAAATATAGGAGAGGGGAGGCCAGATACGCAGTATTTT

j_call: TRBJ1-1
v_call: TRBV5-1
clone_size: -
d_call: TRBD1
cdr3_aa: CASSFRTGGGENTEAFF
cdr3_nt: TGCGCCAGCAGCTTTAGGACAGGGGGGGGCGAGAACACTGAAGCTTTCTTT

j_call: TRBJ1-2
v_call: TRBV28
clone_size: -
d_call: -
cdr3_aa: CASRAGVTVRANYGYTF
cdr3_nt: TGTGCCAGCAGAGCAGGGGTAACCGTGAGGGCTAACTATGGCTACACCTTC

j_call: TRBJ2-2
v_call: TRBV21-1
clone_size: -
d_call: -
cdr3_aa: CASSKYGYTGELFF
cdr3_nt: TGTGCCAGCAGCAAATACGGGTACACCGGGGAGCTGTTTTTT

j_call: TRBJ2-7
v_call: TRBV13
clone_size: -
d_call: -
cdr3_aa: CASSTRTTGRYEQYF
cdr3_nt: TGTGCCAGCAGCACCCGGACAACAGGGAGATACGAGCAGTACTTC

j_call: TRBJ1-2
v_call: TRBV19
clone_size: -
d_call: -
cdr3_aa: CASSKTGRGYTF
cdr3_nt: TGTGCCAGTAGCAAGACAGGAAGAGGCTACACCTTC

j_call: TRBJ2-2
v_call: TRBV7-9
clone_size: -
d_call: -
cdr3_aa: CASSLALNTGELFF
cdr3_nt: TGTGCCAGCAGCTTAGCCCTGAACACCGGGGAGCTGTTTTTT

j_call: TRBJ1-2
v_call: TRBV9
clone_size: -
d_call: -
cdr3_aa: CASSPDLYGYTF
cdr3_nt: TGTGCCAGCAGCCCCGACTTATATGGCTACACCTTC

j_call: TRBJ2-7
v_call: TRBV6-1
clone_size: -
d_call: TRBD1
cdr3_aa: CASSEARGYPYEQYF
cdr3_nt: TGTGCCAGCAGTGAAGCCAGGGGGTACCCCTACGAGCAGTACTTC

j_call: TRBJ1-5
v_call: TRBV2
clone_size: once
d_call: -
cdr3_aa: CASSEAGGLGNQPQHF
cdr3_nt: TGTGCCAGCAGTGAAGCGGGGGGATTAGGCAATCAGCCCCAGCATTTT

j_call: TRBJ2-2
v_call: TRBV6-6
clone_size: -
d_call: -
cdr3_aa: CASTDAAGELFF
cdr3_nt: TGTGCCAGCACCGACGCGGCCGGGGAGCTGTTTTTT

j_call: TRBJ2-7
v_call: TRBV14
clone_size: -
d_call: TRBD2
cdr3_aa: CASSQVQYGLAVGYEQYF
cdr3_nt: TGTGCCAGCAGCCAGGTACAATATGGCCTAGCGGTCGGCTACGAGCAGTACTTC

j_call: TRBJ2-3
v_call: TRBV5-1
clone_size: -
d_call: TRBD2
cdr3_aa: CASSRLAGGAGDTQYF
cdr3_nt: TGCGCCAGCAGCCGCCTAGCGGGAGGGGCGGGAGATACGCAGTATTTT

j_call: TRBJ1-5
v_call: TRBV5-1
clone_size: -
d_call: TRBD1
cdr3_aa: CASSFSGGAGQPQHF
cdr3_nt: TGCGCCAGCAGCTTTTCAGGGGGCGCCGGGCAGCCCCAGCATTTT

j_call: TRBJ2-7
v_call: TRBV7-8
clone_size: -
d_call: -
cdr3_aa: CASSLGAYEQYF
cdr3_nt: TGTGCCAGCAGCTTAGGGGCGTACGAGCAGTACTTC

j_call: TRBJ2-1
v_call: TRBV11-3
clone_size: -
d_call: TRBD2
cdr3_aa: CASSFRAGGVFGNEQFF
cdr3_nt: TGTGCCAGCAGCTTTAGAGCGGGGGGGGTCTTTGGTAATGAGCAGTTCTTC

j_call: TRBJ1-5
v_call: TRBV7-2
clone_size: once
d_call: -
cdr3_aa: CASSASRGNQPQHF
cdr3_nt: TGTGCCAGCAGCGCCTCCCGAGGCAATCAGCCCCAGCATTTT

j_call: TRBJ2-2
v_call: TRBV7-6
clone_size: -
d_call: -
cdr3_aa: CASSSTGVSGELFF
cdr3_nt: TGTGCCAGCAGCTCAACCGGGGTTTCCGGGGAGCTGTTTTTT

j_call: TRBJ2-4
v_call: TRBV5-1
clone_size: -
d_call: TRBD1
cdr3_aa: CASSGPGQNIQYF
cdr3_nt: TGCGCCAGCAGCGGGCCGGGACAGAACATTCAGTACTTC

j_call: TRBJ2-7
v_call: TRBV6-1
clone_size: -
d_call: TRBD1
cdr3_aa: CASQTGTVRDEQYF
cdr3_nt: TGTGCCAGTCAGACCGGGACAGTGAGGGACGAGCAGTACTTC

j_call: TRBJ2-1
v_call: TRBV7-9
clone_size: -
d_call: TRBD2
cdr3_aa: CASSLVGTSGRWQFF
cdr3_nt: TGTGCCAGCAGCTTAGTGGGGACTAGCGGGCGTTGGCAGTTCTTC

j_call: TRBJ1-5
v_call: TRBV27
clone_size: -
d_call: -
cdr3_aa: CASSLAGSRNQPQHF
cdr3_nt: TGTGCCAGCAGCCTGGCCGGGAGCCGCAATCAGCCCCAGCATTTT

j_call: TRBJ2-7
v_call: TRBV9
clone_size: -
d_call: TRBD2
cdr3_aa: CASSVAGGGYEQYF
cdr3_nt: TGTGCCAGCAGCGTAGCGGGGGGGGGTTACGAGCAGTACTTC

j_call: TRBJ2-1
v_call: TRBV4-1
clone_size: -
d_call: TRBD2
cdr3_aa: CASSPWAGGKNEQFF
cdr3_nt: TGCGCCAGCAGCCCCTGGGCGGGAGGTAAAAATGAGCAGTTCTTC

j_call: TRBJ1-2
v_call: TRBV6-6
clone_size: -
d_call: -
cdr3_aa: CASSYKGASNYGYTF
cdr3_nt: TGTGCCAGCAGTTACAAAGGGGCCTCTAACTATGGCTACACCTTC

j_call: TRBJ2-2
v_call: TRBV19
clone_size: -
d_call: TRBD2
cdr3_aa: CASSIDRTSANTGELFF
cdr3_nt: TGTGCCAGTAGTATAGATCGGACTAGCGCGAACACCGGGGAGCTGTTTTTT

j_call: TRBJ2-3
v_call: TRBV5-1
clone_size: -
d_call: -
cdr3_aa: CASSLGPTGSGTDTQYF
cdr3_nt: TGCGCCAGCAGCTTGGGACCTACAGGATCGGGTACAGATACGCAGTATTTT

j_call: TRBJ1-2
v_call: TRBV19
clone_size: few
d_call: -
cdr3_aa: CASRIRGASNYGYTF
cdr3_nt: TGTGCCAGTAGGATTCGCGGAGCTTCTAACTATGGCTACACCTTC

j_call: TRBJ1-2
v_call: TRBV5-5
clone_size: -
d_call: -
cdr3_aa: CASSLIGDGYTF
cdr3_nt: TGTGCCAGCAGCTTGATAGGGGATGGCTACACCTTC

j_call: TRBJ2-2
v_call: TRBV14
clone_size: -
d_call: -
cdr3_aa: CASSQLGITGELFF
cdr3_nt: TGTGCCAGCAGCCAACTCGGTATCACCGGGGAGCTGTTTTTT

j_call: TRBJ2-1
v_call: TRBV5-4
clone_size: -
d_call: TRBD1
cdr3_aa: CASSRGGQGRSSYNEQFF
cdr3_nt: TGTGCCAGCAGCCGGGGTGGACAGGGTCGGAGCTCCTACAATGAGCAGTTCTTC

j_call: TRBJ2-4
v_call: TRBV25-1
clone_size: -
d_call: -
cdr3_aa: CARDDSLAKNIQYF
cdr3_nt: TGTGCCAGAGACGACAGCCTAGCCAAAAACATTCAGTACTTC